The clone carrying this TCR beta chain was seen many times. The antigen remains unidentified. The data derive from a study of human T cells and chemical hapten exposure. On the study more broadly: Yields of TCR per sample differed, chiefly owing to small differences in pooled library volume. General study results and limits: Following DPC sensitization, TCRs present above 1 in 1000 frequency showed no change.

CDR3 length: 14 amino acids. Looked up from germline, CDR1 is SGHTA and CDR2 is FQGNSA. V was clipped by 6 bases and J by 6 bases; unmatched bases: 10. As handled by the study authors: The median was approximately 89,000 TCRs per sample, ranging roughly 20,000 to 750,000. TCRdb recomputed calls from the RACE reads with MiXCR, one row per CDR3 protein. None of the V and J calls come from the authors' own analysis; TCRdb made them. This sample yields about 42,000 distinct CDR3 sequences, of which around 11% are seen a single time; about 6% belongs to the top ten. The time point here: pre-sensitization, week 0. Treatment reported: therapeutic diphenylcyclopropenone sensitization with weekly scalp DPC. Whole blood that had not been fractionated was the source of extracted total RNA.

The sequences come from whole blood, collected in connection with sensitization to the hapten diphenylcyclopropenone (DPC). This sequence was found in a young woman with alopecia areata. Some clones in this sample may be carry-over from other donors' samples. V gene TRBV7-2 combines with J gene TRBJ1-1, with 7 positions matching TRBD1. The CDR3 protein is CASREQGSTAEAFF. Here the CDR3 DNA reads TGTGCCAGCAGGGAACAGGGGTCGACTGCTGAAGCTTTCTTT.